This T cell receptor beta chain is from a study of cytomegalovirus exposure and HLA in healthy donors. Findings and caveats of the study: The classifier reportedly diagnosed cytomegalovirus status with high specificity and sensitivity.

A remark on this clone: What it binds is unknown.

TCRdb keeps only in-frame clones here, not all; method: immunoSEQ multiplex PCR. Among tens of thousands of clones listed, approximately 93% were seen once. The CDR3 runs 14 residues. V was cut by 5 bases and J by 1 base, with 10 bases left in between. Germline CDR1 is SGHTA and CDR2 is FQGTGA. This chain joins TRBV7-3 and TRBJ2-3, with a tentative D call TRBD2 (7 bases). Sequencing input: PBMCs. The receptor's source is a woman in her twenties or thirties in good health and CMV-seronegative. In DNA, the CDR3 is TGTGCCAGCAGCCGGGGGGCTCGCACAGATACGCAGTATTTT. Amino acids: CASSRGARTDTQYF. Drawing the rest from reference TRBV7-3 and TRBJ2-3, the complete variable domain is GAGVSQTPSNKVTEKGKYVELRCDPISGHTALYWYRQSLGQGPEFLIYFQGTGAADDSGLPNDRFFAVRPEGSVSTLKIQRTERGDSAVYLCASSRGARTDTQYFGPGTRLTVL.